These 30 T cell receptor beta chains came from one sample sequenced in a study of shared clonotypes between healthy human individuals. Clones were sequenced by immunoSEQ multiplex PCR, and TCRdb holds only the in-frame ones, with some missing. The sample holds millions of clones, more than 80% seen once. Sample: naive CD4+ T cells sorted from blood. As to subset: CD45RA+ positively selected. The receptor set was obtained from a man between 18 and 35 years old in good health.

Here the CDR3 DNA reads TGTGCCAGCAGCTTAGGGGGACAGTCTAGCACAGATACGCAGTATTTT. It translates to CASSLGGQSSTDTQYF. The J gene is TRBJ2-3, the V gene TRBV7-2; TRBD1 agrees at 7 bases. The CDR3 contains 16 residues. The V and J ends lost 1 base and 0 bases, in that order; junction bases with no gene match: 4. Germline-derived CDR1 and CDR2 are SGHTA and FQGNSA.

The chain couples TRBV13 to TRBJ2-2; D unclear. V gave up 5 bases and J gave up 6 bases, with 7 bases separating them. The CDR3 spans 12 residues. The V gene's germline CDR1 is PRHDT and CDR2 FYEKMQ (reference sequence). CDR3 sequence: CASSLHPGELFF. The CDR3 DNA sequence: TGTGCCAGCAGCCTCCACCCCGGGGAGCTGTTTTTT. Combining the CDR3 with reference TRBV13 and TRBJ2-2 gives the whole variable domain AAGVIQSPRHLIKEKRETATLKCYPIPRHDTVYWYQQGPGQDPQFLISFYEKMQSDKGSIPDRFSAQQFSDYHSELNMSSLELGDSALYFCASSLHPGELFFGEGSRLTVL.

The V gene is TRBV28, the J gene TRBJ2-1; the match to TRBD2 covers 7 bases. V lost 9 bases to trimming and J lost 1 base; unmatched junction nucleotides: 12. Germline V CDR1 and CDR2: MDHEN, SYDVKM. The CDR3 totals 16 residues. CDR3 region: CASGNLQRGSYNEQFF. In DNA, the CDR3 is TGTGCCAGTGGAAACCTCCAGCGGGGTTCCTACAATGAGCAGTTCTTC.

This rearrangement joins TRBV7-6 to TRBJ2-7; 10 positions agree with TRBD1. Germline values: CDR1 SGHVS, CDR2 FNYEAQ. This CDR3 is 14 amino acids long. Germline trimming cut 1 base from V and 6 bases from J; bases unmatched to any gene: 3. The CDR3 spells CASSLEGQGREQYF. The CDR3 bases are TGTGCCAGCAGCTTAGAGGGACAGGGGCGCGAGCAGTACTTC.

Note on this clone: Other nucleotide sequences from this sample produce the same CDR3. The gene calls are TRBV7-2 and TRBJ2-7, with D maybe TRBD1 (6 bases). This CDR3 is built from 13 residues. Germline V lookup: CDR1 SGHTA, CDR2 FQGNSA. Trimming shortened V by 2 bases and J by 2 bases, and 7 bases separated the two germline ends. CDR3 DNA: TGTGCCAGCAGCTTAAACAGGGCCTACGAGCAGTACTTC. Its protein product is CASSLNRAYEQYF.

This chain links TRBV6-6 with TRBJ1-5; no definite D call. Germline values: CDR1 MNHNY, CDR2 SVGAGI (reference sequence). This CDR3 has 15 residues. V was clipped by 5 bases and J by 1 base, with 12 bases between them. The CDR3 sequence is CASSRGSDSNQPQHF. The CDR3 DNA follows: TGTGCCAGCAGTCGCGGGAGCGACAGCAATCAGCCCCAGCATTTT.

The chain carries TRBV5-8 and TRBJ1-1; D remains unclear. The CDR3 is 15 amino acids. Per the germline V gene, CDR1 is SGHTS and CDR2 is YDEGEE. With 6 bases removed from V and 0 bases from J, the gap between germline ends came to 15 bases. The CDR3 is CASTRYGFMNTEAFF. CDR3 nucleotides: TGTGCCAGCACCCGGTATGGGTTCATGAACACTGAAGCTTTCTTT.

As for this clone: An end of the junction differs from the germline gene, which may be a read error. The rearrangement joins TRBV4-1 to TRBJ1-2; D not certain. Looked up from germline, CDR1 is MGHRA and CDR2 is YSYEKL. The CDR3 spans 14 residues. The CDR3 spells CATSPSGVDYGYTF. As DNA, the CDR3 is TGCGCCACCAGCCCGAGCGGAGTGGACTATGGCTACACCTTC.

This clone was recorded only once. The genes are TRBV7-2 and TRBJ2-3; D gene ambiguous. Germline CDR1 and CDR2: SGHTA and FQGNSA. Trimming stripped 3 bases from V and 2 bases from J, with 6 bases between. The length of the CDR3 is 13 residues. The CDR3 DNA is TGTGCCAGCAGCTTTGCCGTCACAGATACGCAGTATTTT. Protein: CASSFAVTDTQYF. The full variable domain, rest sourced from reference TRBV7-2 and TRBJ2-3, is GAGVSQSPSNKVTEKGKDVELRCDPISGHTALYWYRQSLGQGLEFLIYFQGNSAPDKSGLPSDRFSAERTGGSVSTLTIQRTQQEDSAVYLCASSFAVTDTQYFGPGTRLTVL.

This clone was observed a single time. The chain is built from TRBV6-5 and TRBJ2-7; 11 positions agree with TRBD1. The CDR3 length is 14 residues. The V segment lost 6 bases and the J segment 5 bases; nucleotides outside the gene matches: 6. Germline V gene sequence: CDR1 MNHEY, CDR2 SVGAGI. The CDR3 DNA reads as TGTGCCAGCAGCTCCCGGACAGGGGGCGACGAGCAGTACTTC. This encodes CASSSRTGGDEQYF.

The genes are TRBV30 and TRBJ2-3; tentatively, D is TRBD2 (6 bases). Trimming removed 1 base from V and 2 bases from J, with 13 bases in between. Germline-derived CDR1 and CDR2 are GTSNPN and SVGIG (reference sequence). CDR3 length equals 15 residues. The CDR3 sequence: CAWSGTRGNTDTQYF. The CDR3 DNA is TGTGCCTGGAGTGGAACGCGGGGAAACACAGATACGCAGTATTTT.

Of note for this clone: Other DNA variants within this sample encode the same CDR3. J is TRBJ2-3 and V is TRBV5-4; 11 nucleotides agree with TRBD2. Trimming removed 1 base from V and 0 bases from J; junction bases left unmatched: 4. The CDR3 is 17 residues long. Germline V lookup: CDR1 SGHNT, CDR2 YYREEE (reference sequence). CDR3 region: CASSLRLAGGSTDTQYF. The DNA of the CDR3 is TGTGCCAGCAGCTTGCGCTTAGCGGGGGGGAGCACAGATACGCAGTATTTT.

The V call is TRBV4-3, the J call TRBJ1-6; 8 bases are a match to TRBD1. This CDR3 is 21 amino acids long. Germline lookup yields CDR1 LGHNA and CDR2 YSLEER. The J segment lost 1 base and the V segment lost 0 bases, leaving 14 bases of the junction unmatched. Here the CDR3 DNA reads TGCGCCAGCAGCCAAGATTCAGTGGGGGGAGGACAGGGATCCTATAATTCACCCCTCCACTTT. Translating gives CASSQDSVGGGQGSYNSPLHF.

The chain carries TRBV7-6 and TRBJ2-3; D remains unclear. CDR1 and CDR2 (germline): SGHVS, FNYEAQ. This CDR3 has 12 amino acids. The V end was cut by 5 bases, the J end by 2 bases, with 5 bases between. In DNA form, the CDR3 reads TGTGCCAGCAGCCCTCCCACAGATACGCAGTATTTT. It specifies CASSPPTDTQYF.

This clone was seen a few times. The CDR3 DNA is TGTGCCTGGAGTCTGACAGGGGCTAATGAAAAACTGTTTTTT. Residues: CAWSLTGANEKLFF. J is TRBJ1-4 and V is TRBV30; 8 bases align to TRBD1. The CDR3 is made up of 14 amino acids. V lost 2 bases and J lost 3; bases outside the gene matches: 2. Germline V lookup: CDR1 GTSNPN, CDR2 SVGIG (reference sequence).

The V call is TRBV2, the J call TRBJ2-2; tentatively, D is TRBD2 (6 bases). This CDR3 spans 17 amino acids. From germline, CDR1 is SNHLY and CDR2 FYNNEI. Trimming removed 4 bases from V and 5 bases from J, with 20 bases in between. This chain's CDR3 is CASSGQAGGMGTGELFF. DNA for the CDR3: TGTGCCAGCAGTGGGCAAGCGGGTGGTATGGGGACCGGGGAGCTGTTTTTT. Variable domain in full (rest from reference TRBV2 and TRBJ2-2): EPEVTQTPSHQVTQMGQEVILRCVPISNHLYFYWYRQILGQKVEFLVSFYNNEISEKSEIFDDQFSVERPDGSNFTLKIRSTKLEDSAMYFCASSGQAGGMGTGELFFGEGSRLTVL.

CDR3 nucleotide sequence: TGTGCCAGCAGCGCCCGGACAGTCGGTTCCGCCGGGGAGCTGTTTTTT. Translated, it gives CASSARTVGSAGELFF. The genes are TRBV9 and TRBJ2-2; D possibly corresponds to TRBD1 (6 bases). The CDR3 extends over 16 amino acids. Germline values: CDR1 SGDLS, CDR2 YYNGEE. Trimming pared 3 bases from V and 6 bases from J, leaving 18 bases between.

V and J are TRBV6-5 and TRBJ2-7, with D unclear. This CDR3 is built from 14 residues. Per germline, CDR1 MNHEY and CDR2 SVGAGI. V was shortened by 2 bases and J by 6 bases, with 14 bases between the two germline ends. The CDR3 spells CASSYAAGTGEQYF. The CDR3 nucleotides are TGTGCCAGCAGTTACGCTGCAGGTACGGGCGAGCAGTACTTC.

Notes on this clone: Other DNA sequences in the same sample also yield this CDR3. This chain joins TRBV18 and TRBJ2-1, with a possible D match to TRBD2 (5 bases). Trimming took 3 bases from V and 4 from J, leaving 7 bases between them. CDR1 is KGHSH and CDR2 is LQKENI in the germline V gene. The CDR3 extends over 13 amino acids. CDR3 DNA sequence: TGTGCCAGCTCACCGGACTTATACAATGAGCAGTTCTTC. Translating it yields CASSPDLYNEQFF. Filled out from reference TRBV18 and TRBJ2-1, the complete variable domain reads NAGVMQNPRHLVRRRGQEARLRCSPMKGHSHVYWYRQLPEEGLKFMVYLQKENIIDESGMPKERFSAEFPKEGPSILRIQQVVRGDSAAYFCASSPDLYNEQFFGPGTRLTVL.

This chain connects TRBV6-1 to TRBJ2-3; 7 bases are a match to TRBD1. The CDR3 length is 15 residues. Germline V gene data show CDR1 as MNHNS and CDR2 as SASEGT. Trimming took 3 bases from V and 5 from J; bases not matched to a gene: 8. This chain's CDR3 is CASSDLQGRGDTQYF. The DNA for the CDR3 is TGTGCCAGCAGTGATCTACAGGGGCGAGGAGATACGCAGTATTTT.

The genes are TRBV4-2 and TRBJ2-7; 8 bases agree with TRBD2. The CDR3 is made up of 15 amino acids. Germline-derived CDR1 and CDR2 are LGHNA and YNFKEQ. V trimming: 5 bases; J trimming: 5 bases; junction bases outside the gene matches: 11. The CDR3 region has the DNA TGTGCCAGCAGCTTGGATAGCGGGATAAAGGACGAGCAGTACTTC. It is translated as CASSLDSGIKDEQYF.

This clone was seen only once. The gene calls are TRBV25-1 and TRBJ1-3; TRBD1 might be the D (5 bases). This CDR3 has 18 amino acids. The germline V gene has CDR1 MGHDK and CDR2 SYGVNS. V lost 4 bases to trimming and J lost 0 bases, with 19 bases between them. The DNA for the CDR3 is TGTGCCAGCAGTGGGCTAGGGGCGGAAGGACTCTCTGGAAACACCATATATTTT. It translates to CASSGLGAEGLSGNTIYF. Complete variable domain (other parts from reference TRBV25-1 and TRBJ1-3): EADIYQTPRYLVIGTGKKITLECSQTMGHDKMYWYQQDPGMELHLIHYSYGVNSTEKGDLSSESTVSRIRTEHFPLTLESARPSHTSQYLCASSGLGAEGLSGNTIYFGEGSWLTVV.

The rearrangement uses TRBV2 and TRBJ2-5; 8 bases fit TRBD2. The germline CDR1 and CDR2 sequences are SNHLY and FYNNEI. CDR3 length equals 13 residues. V dropped 7 bases and J dropped 3; count of bases not matched to a gene: 4. The CDR3 bases are TGTGCCAGCATTGGGACTAGAAAAGAGACCCAGTACTTC. Encoded protein: CASIGTRKETQYF.

The chain links TRBV7-2 to TRBJ2-5; the match to TRBD2 covers 12 bases. This CDR3 has 18 residues. In germline, CDR1 is SGHTA, CDR2 FQGNSA. V was pared by 4 bases and J by 5 bases, with 14 bases of the junction left unmatched. The CDR3 nucleotides read TGTGCCAGCAGCTCCGTCGCACTAGCGGGGGGCATGGCGGAGACCCAGTACTTC. Translation: CASSSVALAGGMAETQYF.

This chain connects TRBV6-1 to TRBJ1-1, with TRBD1 matching over 7 bases. From germline, CDR1 is MNHNS and CDR2 SASEGT. The CDR3 totals 13 residues. J was trimmed by 1 base and V by 8 bases; bases with no gene match: 4. CDR3 DNA: TGTGCCAGCGGGGGACAGCCGAACACTGAAGCTTTCTTT. It is translated as CASGGQPNTEAFF.

As to this clone: The junction departs from germline at one end; a sequencing error may be responsible. CDR3 DNA: TGTGCTAGCAGCTTAGCAGGGTCAGAGACCCAGTACTTC. It yields the protein CASSLAGSETQYF. The J gene is TRBJ2-5, the V gene TRBV7-7; tentatively, D is TRBD1 (5 bases). Germline CDR1 is SSHAT and CDR2 is FNYEAQ (reference sequence). This CDR3 contains 13 residues.

CDR3 residues: CASSAGRVNQPQHF. The CDR3 DNA reads as TGTGCCAGTAGCGCAGGAAGGGTCAATCAGCCCCAGCATTTT. The V call is TRBV19, the J call TRBJ1-5; D is unresolved. The germline V gene encodes CDR1 LNHDA and CDR2 SQIVND (reference sequence). The CDR3 consists of 14 residues. Trimming took off 6 bases at V and 3 bases at J, with 12 bases between the two ends.

The V call is TRBV6-5, the J call TRBJ2-3; tentative D call: TRBD2 (6 bases). There are 13 residues in the CDR3. Germline assignment: CDR1 MNHEY and CDR2 SVGAGI. Trimming removed 6 bases at V and 5 bases at J, with 12 bases between. CDR3 amino acids: CASSRGLRDTQYF. CDR3 nucleotide sequence: TGTGCCAGCAGCCGCGGACTACGAGATACGCAGTATTTT.

J is TRBJ1-5 and V is TRBV28; D unresolved. CDR3 length: 15 amino acids. Trimming took off 2 bases at V and 5 bases at J, with 13 bases between the two ends. Germline CDR1 reads MDHEN; CDR2 reads SYDVKM. The CDR3 sequence: CASSLPQKNHQPQHF. The CDR3 region has the DNA TGTGCCAGCAGTTTACCTCAGAAGAACCATCAGCCCCAGCATTTT.

The chain employs TRBV18 and TRBJ2-5; possibly TRBD1 for D (7 bases). This CDR3 comprises 16 residues. Trimming pared 2 bases from V and 1 base from J, leaving 14 bases between. Germline loops: CDR1 KGHSH, CDR2 LQKENI. CDR3 nucleotide sequence: TGTGCCAGCTCACCAACGACAGGGACTTTCCAAGAGACCCAGTACTTC. Its translation: CASSPTTGTFQETQYF.